What follows are 24 T cell receptor beta chains derived from one specimen sequenced in a study of cytomegalovirus exposure and HLA in healthy donors. PCR employed 60 Vbeta and 13 Jbeta primers. Measured with immunoSEQ multiplex PCR; TCRdb has only the in-frame clones, and not every one. The data hold over 100,000 clones, with 76% observed a single time. What was sequenced was PBMCs. Every receptor here comes from a woman aged 18-30 years in good health and CMV-seropositive.

The chain is built from TRBV28 and TRBJ1-2; a possible D gene is TRBD1 (6 bases). The CDR3 contains 14 residues. V lost 3 bases and J 8 bases, leaving 16 bases between the germline ends. The germline V gene encodes CDR1 MDHEN and CDR2 SYDVKM. CDR3 protein: CASSFGQPPRGYTF. For the CDR3, the DNA is TGTGCCAGCAGTTTCGGACAGCCACCACGAGGCTACACCTTC.

This chain connects TRBV14 to TRBJ1-6, with 9 bases matching TRBD1. J was trimmed by 7 bases and V by 4 bases; bases with no gene match: 14. This CDR3 region has 18 residues. Germline CDR1 is SGHDN and CDR2 is FVKESK. Written as DNA, the CDR3 is TGTGCCAGCAGCCTAGGTACATTCGGGACAGGGAGGAATTCACCCCTCCACTTT. It encodes CASSLGTFGTGRNSPLHF.

The CDR3 DNA is TGTGCCAGTCGACCGGGGATAGGATATGGCTACACCTTC. Its translation is CASRPGIGYGYTF. The chain recombines TRBV6-1 with TRBJ1-2; no clear D. The CDR3 sequence is 13 residues long. The V gene lost 9 bases and the J gene lost 5 bases, with 16 bases spanning the gap. Germline CDR1 reads MNHNS; CDR2 reads SASEGT.

J is TRBJ2-7 and V is TRBV28; D may be TRBD2 (5 bases). Germline V lookup: CDR1 MDHEN, CDR2 SYDVKM. The germline V and J ends were trimmed by 6 bases and 3 bases, with 15 bases remaining between them. The CDR3 has 14 amino acids. The DNA of the CDR3 is TGTGCCAGCAGCCTGGGAGCGGATGACTACGAGCAGTACTTC. Translation: CASSLGADDYEQYF. Filled out from reference TRBV28 and TRBJ2-7, the complete variable domain reads DVKVTQSSRYLVKRTGEKVFLECVQDMDHENMFWYRQDPGLGLRLIYFSYDVKMKEKGDIPEGYSVSREKKERFSLILESASTNQTSMYLCASSLGADDYEQYFGPGTRLTVT.

V usage is TRBV7-9 and J usage is TRBJ2-5, with 9 positions matching TRBD2. After removal of 6 bases from V and 3 bases from J, the junction contained 2 bases not matched to a gene. Germline values: CDR1 SEHNR, CDR2 FQNEAQ (reference sequence). The CDR3 loop spans 13 amino acids. The CDR3 DNA is TGTGCCAGCAGATCTAGCGGGGAAGAGACCCAGTACTTC. It encodes CASRSSGEETQYF.

V gene TRBV5-1 combines with J gene TRBJ2-7; 8 bases are shared with TRBD2. The CDR3 consists of 14 residues. The germline V gene encodes CDR1 SGHRS and CDR2 YFSETQ. V shed 3 bases, J shed 7 bases, and the junction held 9 bases outside the gene matches. The CDR3 nucleotides are TGCGCCAGCAGCTCCCGGGGGGGTAGCGGTGAGCAGTACTTC. Amino acids: CASSSRGGSGEQYF.

V is TRBV2 and J is TRBJ2-3, with TRBD2 identical over 8 bases. V was clipped by 3 bases and J by 3 bases; unmatched bases: 8. Germline values: CDR1 SNHLY, CDR2 FYNNEI. The CDR3 contains 16 residues. CDR3 loop: CASSEIAGSATDTQYF. The CDR3 DNA reads TGTGCCAGCAGTGAGATAGCGGGAAGCGCAACAGATACGCAGTATTTT.

The chain has TRBV4-1 and TRBJ2-7; 9 nucleotides match TRBD1. Germline V gene lookup returns CDR1 MGHRA and CDR2 YSYEKL. This CDR3 is 15 amino acids long. The junction had 7 bases not matched to a gene; V was cut back by 3 bases and J by 4 bases. The chain's CDR3 is CASSQIGTGQYEQYF. The DNA of the CDR3 is TGCGCCAGCAGCCAGATAGGGACAGGGCAATACGAGCAGTACTTC.

The chain uses TRBV25-1 and TRBJ2-7, with TRBD2 identical over 7 bases. Germline lookup yields CDR1 MGHDK and CDR2 SYGVNS. The CDR3 is 14 amino acids. With V trimmed by 3 bases and J by 2 bases, 4 bases remained unmatched. The CDR3 sequence: CASSDRLATYEQYF. Written as DNA, the CDR3 is TGTGCCAGCAGTGACCGACTAGCCACCTACGAGCAGTACTTC.

This chain connects TRBV9 to TRBJ1-2; 7 positions agree with TRBD1. From germline, CDR1 is SGDLS and CDR2 YYNGEE. The V segment lost 0 bases and the J segment 5 bases; nucleotides outside the gene matches: 7. The CDR3 sequence is 15 residues long. CDR3 in DNA: TGTGCCAGCAGCGTAGCTACAGGGGCAAGGTATGGCTACACCTTC. Amino acids: CASSVATGARYGYTF.

Here the CDR3 reads CASSSGQGNTEAFF. CDR3 nucleotides: TGTGCCAGCAGCTCAGGACAGGGGAACACTGAAGCTTTCTTT. The rearrangement joins TRBV7-9 to TRBJ1-1; 8 bases map to TRBD1. Per germline, CDR1 SEHNR and CDR2 FQNEAQ (reference sequence). V was pared by 4 bases and J by 1 base, with 2 bases of the junction left unmatched. This CDR3 region has 14 residues. Filled out from reference TRBV7-9 and TRBJ1-1, the complete variable domain reads DTGVSQNPRHKITKRGQNVTFRCDPISEHNRLYWYRQTLGQGPEFLTYFQNEAQLEKSRLLSDRFSAERPKGSFSTLEIQRTEQGDSAMYLCASSSGQGNTEAFFGQGTRLTVV.

The chain couples TRBV15 to TRBJ2-7; possibly TRBD2 for D (5 bases). Looked up from germline, CDR1 is LNHNV and CDR2 is YYDKDF (reference sequence). The length of the CDR3 is 16 residues. Deletions cut 0 bases from V and 3 bases from J, with 15 bases between. This chain's CDR3 is CATSRDETDSDYEQYF. In DNA form, the CDR3 reads TGTGCCACCAGCAGAGATGAGACGGACTCCGACTACGAGCAGTACTTC.

This chain connects TRBV27 to TRBJ1-5; D remains unclear. Trimming removed 7 bases from V and 2 bases from J, with 12 bases in between. The CDR3 has 14 residues. Germline CDR1 reads MNHEY; CDR2 reads SMNVEV (reference sequence). CDR3 nucleotides: TGTGCCAGCAACTCGGGAGTCGGCAATCAGCCCCAGCATTTT. It encodes CASNSGVGNQPQHF.

The chain combines TRBV19 with TRBJ2-1, with 10 positions matching TRBD2. CDR1 and CDR2 (germline): LNHDA, SQIVND (reference sequence). With V trimmed by 3 bases and J by 7 bases, 6 bases remained unmatched. The CDR3 extends over 15 amino acids. In DNA form, the CDR3 reads TGTGCCAGTAGTATGAGAGCGGGAGGGGGTAATGAGCAGTTCTTC. As protein: CASSMRAGGGNEQFF.

In its sample, this clone was seen once. The rearrangement joins TRBV7-6 to TRBJ2-1, with no clear D. The CDR3 runs to 12 residues. V was trimmed by 4 bases and J by 6 bases, leaving 7 bases between them. Germline V gene data show CDR1 as SGHVS and CDR2 as FNYEAQ. For the CDR3, the DNA is TGTGCCAGCAGCTCCTCCCTCAATGAGCAGTTCTTC. This sequence encodes CASSSSLNEQFF.

This chain uses TRBV5-1 with TRBJ1-1; D is possibly TRBD1 (5 bases). Germline CDR1 is SGHRS and CDR2 is YFSETQ. V was clipped by 1 base and J by 4 bases, with 11 bases between them. This CDR3 is built from 14 residues. CDR3 in DNA: TGCGCCAGCAGCTTGCTGACAGCCTCCACTGAAGCTTTCTTT. Its translation: CASSLLTASTEAFF.

The chain joins TRBV28 to TRBJ2-2; the match to TRBD1 covers 11 bases. Germline V gene sequence: CDR1 MDHEN, CDR2 SYDVKM. Unmatched junction bases numbered 6, after V lost 5 bases and J lost 7 bases. The CDR3 has 15 residues. DNA for the CDR3: TGTGCCAGCAGTCCCCGGACAGGGGGCTTCGGGGAGCTGTTTTTT. This sequence encodes CASSPRTGGFGELFF. Complete variable domain (other parts from reference TRBV28 and TRBJ2-2): DVKVTQSSRYLVKRTGEKVFLECVQDMDHENMFWYRQDPGLGLRLIYFSYDVKMKEKGDIPEGYSVSREKKERFSLILESASTNQTSMYLCASSPRTGGFGELFFGEGSRLTVL.

J is TRBJ2-1 and V is TRBV6-4, with a possible D match to TRBD1 (5 bases). Deletions cut 6 bases from V and 0 bases from J, with 12 bases between. The CDR3 is 15 amino acids. Looked up from germline, CDR1 is MRHNA and CDR2 is SNTAGT. CDR3 residues: CASSETATSYNEQFF. As DNA, the CDR3 is TGTGCCAGCAGCGAGACAGCCACCTCCTACAATGAGCAGTTCTTC.

J is TRBJ2-5 and V is TRBV30; no clear D gene. The V end lost 0 bases, the J end lost 1 base, and 6 bases lay between the germline ends. The CDR3 contains 13 residues. Germline CDR1 and CDR2: GTSNPN and SVGIG (reference sequence). CDR3 sequence (DNA): TGTGCCTGGAGTGTATTCAGCCAAGAGACCCAGTACTTC. Its protein is CAWSVFSQETQYF.

The chain uses TRBV5-1 and TRBJ2-7; TRBD2 aligns across 13 bases. V lost 3 bases to trimming and J lost 1 base; unmatched junction nucleotides: 4. Germline-derived CDR1 and CDR2 are SGHRS and YFSETQ. This CDR3 is built from 16 residues. The CDR3 is CASSWELAGGSYEQYF. The CDR3 DNA sequence: TGCGCCAGCAGCTGGGAACTAGCGGGAGGGTCCTACGAGCAGTACTTC.

J is TRBJ1-4 and V is TRBV6-1; D remains ambiguous. The CDR3 is 15 amino acids. Germline V gene lookup returns CDR1 MNHNS and CDR2 SASEGT. V lost 5 bases and J 3 bases, leaving 13 bases between the germline ends. DNA for the CDR3: TGTGCCAGCAGTCGGACTGCTCACGCTAATGAAAAACTGTTTTTT. Protein product: CASSRTAHANEKLFF.

J is TRBJ1-1 and V is TRBV30; a weak D match, TRBD1 (6 bases). Germline assignment: CDR1 GTSNPN and CDR2 SVGIG (reference sequence). V gave up 4 bases and J gave up 0 bases, with 12 bases separating them. There are 14 residues in the CDR3. The CDR3 here is CAWTLGQLNTEAFF. CDR3 nucleotides: TGTGCCTGGACCTTGGGACAATTGAACACTGAAGCTTTCTTT.

The V gene is TRBV20-1, the J gene TRBJ1-4, with no clear D. Germline CDR1 DFQATT, CDR2 SNEGSKA (reference sequence). The length of the CDR3 is 10 residues. V was clipped by 3 bases and J by 7 bases, with 3 bases between them. The CDR3 loop is CSARSEKLFF. In DNA form, the CDR3 reads TGCAGTGCTAGGAGTGAAAAACTGTTTTTT.

This clone showed up just a few times. The genes are TRBV19 and TRBJ2-1; D is perhaps TRBD1 (6 bases). Germline V CDR1 and CDR2: LNHDA, SQIVND (reference sequence). This CDR3 has 15 residues. Trimming removed 3 bases from V and 3 bases from J, with 12 bases in between. The CDR3: CASSIADRNYNEQFF. The DNA for the CDR3 is TGTGCCAGTAGTATCGCGGACAGAAACTACAATGAGCAGTTCTTC.